This T cell receptor (beta chain) was captured by sequencing in a study of shared clonotypes between healthy human individuals. Sequencing was performed with immunoSEQ multiplex PCR; in TCRdb, only in-frame clones are kept and a portion is missing. This table holds 1,400,000 or so clones, 98% found once. The CDR3 is 14 residues long. The V gene's germline CDR1 is SGHDT and CDR2 YYEEEE. Trimming at V came to 5 bases and at J to 6 bases, leaving 6 bases not matched to a gene. The TCR comes from a young man in good health. This chain links TRBV5-6 with TRBJ2-7; the match to TRBD1 covers 12 bases. The sample was naive CD4+ T cells sorted from blood. Documented subset: CD45RA+ positively selected. The CDR3 bases are TGTGCCAGCAGGTCCCGGGACAGGGGGCTCGAGCAGTACTTC. Encoded protein: CASRSRDRGLEQYF.